This T cell receptor (beta chain) was recovered during a study of blood T cell repertoires in COVID-19. The overall study: From the United States, Italy and Spain came samples of acute and convalescent COVID-19. PBMCs, B-cell-depleted T cells, or T cells provided the cDNA or gDNA that made up the material.

The authors' processing: Reference gene primer amplification in the assay estimated nucleated cell counts. Method: immunoSEQ multiplex PCR; TCRdb's copy keeps in-frame clones and lacks some. From that table come the V and J calls and clone size; the DNA was used to work out D and trimming. Here the sample spans just over 70,000 clones, over 70% being singletons. Germline V gene data show CDR1 as LNHDA and CDR2 as SQIVND (reference sequence). V was pared by 6 bases and J by 7 bases, with 16 bases of the junction left unmatched. This CDR3 is 17 amino acids long. Source material: peripheral blood. The chain recombines TRBV19 with TRBJ2-7; 12 nucleotides align to TRBD2. This clonotype was obtained from a woman between 65 and 79 years old with acute or convalescent COVID-19. CDR3 nucleotides: TGTGCCAGTAGCCGACAGGGGCCTAGCGGGGGGGCATTGGAGCAGTACTTC. Its protein is CASSRQGPSGGALEQYF.